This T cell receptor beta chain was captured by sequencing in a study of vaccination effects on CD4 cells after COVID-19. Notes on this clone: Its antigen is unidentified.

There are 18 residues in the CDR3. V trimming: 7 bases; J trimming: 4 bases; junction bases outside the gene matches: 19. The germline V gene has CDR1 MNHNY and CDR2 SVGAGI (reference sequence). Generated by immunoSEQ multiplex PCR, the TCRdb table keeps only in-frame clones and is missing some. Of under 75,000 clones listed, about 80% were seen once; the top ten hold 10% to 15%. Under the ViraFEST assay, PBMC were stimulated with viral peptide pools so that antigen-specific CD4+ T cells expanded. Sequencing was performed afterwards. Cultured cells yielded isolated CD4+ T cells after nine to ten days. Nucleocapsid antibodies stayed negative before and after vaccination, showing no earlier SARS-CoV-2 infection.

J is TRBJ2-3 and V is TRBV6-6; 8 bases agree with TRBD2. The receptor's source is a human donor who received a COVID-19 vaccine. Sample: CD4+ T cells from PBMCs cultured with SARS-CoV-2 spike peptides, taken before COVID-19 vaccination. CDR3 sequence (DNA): TGTGCCAGCACTCGGGGGGGGGCTGGGGCGGGGGCCCCAGATACGCAGTATTTT. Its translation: CASTRGGAGAGAPDTQYF.